The clone carrying this T cell receptor (beta chain) was counted only a few times. Its antigen is unidentified. This record belongs to a study of STAT3 mutations in large granular lymphocyte leukemia. Study background: Roughly half of the longitudinally sequenced T-LGLL patients carried detectable canonical activating STAT3 mutations.

Deletions cut 0 bases from V and 8 bases from J, with 17 bases between. The CDR3 consists of 15 residues. Germline V gene lookup returns CDR1 SGHRS and CDR2 YFSETQ. Study-level findings and limits: Samples missed the first appearance of the clone. Every T-LGLL patient had at least one immunodominant TCRbeta clonotype. Sampling intervals varied between patients and samples.

TCRbeta libraries averaged approximately 42,000 productive templates per sample. The protocol was immunoSEQ multiplex PCR, while the TCRdb copy is restricted to in-frame clones and leaves out a portion. The sample has about 1,000 clones, around three fifths seen once; the top ten hold over 50%. Sequencing input: PBMCs. The chain links TRBV5-1 to TRBJ1-2; D gene unclear. This sequence was found in a human donor with T large granular lymphocyte leukemia. Some clones in this sample may be carry-over from other donors' samples. CDR3 sequence reads: CASSLDSGVSSGYTF. For the CDR3, the DNA is TGCGCCAGCAGCTTGGATTCCGGGGTATCTTCCGGCTACACCTTC.